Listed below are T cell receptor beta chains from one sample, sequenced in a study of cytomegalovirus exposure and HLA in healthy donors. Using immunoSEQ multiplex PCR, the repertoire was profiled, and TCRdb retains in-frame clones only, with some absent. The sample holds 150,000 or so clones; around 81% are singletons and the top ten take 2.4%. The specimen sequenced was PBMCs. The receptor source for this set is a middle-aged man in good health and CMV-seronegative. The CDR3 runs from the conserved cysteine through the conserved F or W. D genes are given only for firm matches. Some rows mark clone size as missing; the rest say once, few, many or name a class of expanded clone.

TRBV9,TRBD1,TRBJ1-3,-,TGTGCCAGCAGCGTAGGACAGGGGGCTGGAAACACCATATATTTT,CASSVGQGAGNTIYF
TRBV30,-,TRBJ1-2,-,TGTGCCTGGAACCCACGGGGGGGCGGAGGCGGCTACACCTTC,CAWNPRGGGGGYTF
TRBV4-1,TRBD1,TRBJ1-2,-,TGCGCCAGCAGCCAAGACTGGGACAGGGGATCGGGCTATGGCTACACCTTC,CASSQDWDRGSGYGYTF
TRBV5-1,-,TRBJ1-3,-,TGCGCCAGCAGCTTGGACGGGATGAGCTCTGGAAACACCATATATTTT,CASSLDGMSSGNTIYF
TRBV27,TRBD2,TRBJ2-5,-,TGTGCCAGCAGTCCCGGGACTAGCGGGAGAGAGACCCAGTACTTC,CASSPGTSGRETQYF
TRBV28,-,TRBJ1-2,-,TGTGCCAGCAGTTTAGGAGCGGGTGGCTACACCTTC,CASSLGAGGYTF
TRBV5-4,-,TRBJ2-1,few,TGTGCCAGCAGCTGGGCAGACTACAATGAGCAGTTCTTC,CASSWADYNEQFF
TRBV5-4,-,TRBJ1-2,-,TGTGCCAGCAGACAACTGTTGGAGACGGCCGGCTACACCTTC,CASRQLLETAGYTF
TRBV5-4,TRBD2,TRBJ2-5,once,TGTGCCAGCAGCGAGGGACTAGCGGGAGCCCAGGAGACCCAGTACTTC,CASSEGLAGAQETQYF
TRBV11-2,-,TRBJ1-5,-,TGTGCCAGCAGCTTACAGGGATCGAGCAATCAGCCCCAGCATTTT,CASSLQGSSNQPQHF
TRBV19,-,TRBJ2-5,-,TGTGCCAGTAAAAAAGAGGGGGAGAAGACCCAGTACTTC,CASKKEGEKTQYF
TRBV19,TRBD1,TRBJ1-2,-,TGTGCCAGTACCCACGATGGGACAGGCGATGGCTACACCTTC,CASTHDGTGDGYTF
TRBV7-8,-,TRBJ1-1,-,TGTGCCAGCAGCTCTACAGGGAGAGGGACTGAAGCTTTCTTT,CASSSTGRGTEAFF
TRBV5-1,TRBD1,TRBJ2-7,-,TGCGCCAGCAGCGAGGGGGCCCGAGCCTACGAGCAGTACTTC,CASSEGARAYEQYF
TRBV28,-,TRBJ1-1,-,TGTGCCAGCAGTTTAGGCAGGTCTGACACTGAAGCTTTCTTT,CASSLGRSDTEAFF
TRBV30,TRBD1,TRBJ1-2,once,TGTGCCTGGGCCAAACAGGGGGCTTATGGCTACACCTTC,CAWAKQGAYGYTF
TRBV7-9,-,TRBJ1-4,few,TGTGCCAGCAGCCCGACGGAGGTCGAAAAACTGTTTTTT,CASSPTEVEKLFF
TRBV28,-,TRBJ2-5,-,TGTGCCAGCAGTCCGACAGGACCCCCTGCATGGGGCCAAGAGACCCAGTACTTC,CASSPTGPPAWGQETQYF
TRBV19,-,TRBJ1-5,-,TGTGCCAGTAGTATGTTGCGATATGGGGCAAATCGGAATAGCAATCAGCCCCAGCATTTT,CASSMLRYGANRNSNQPQHF
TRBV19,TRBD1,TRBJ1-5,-,TGTGCCAGTAGTGAAGAACAGGGGGCAGCTACCTATAGCAATCAGCCCCAGCATTTT,CASSEEQGAATYSNQPQHF
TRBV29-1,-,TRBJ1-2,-,TGCAGCGTGGGAGGGGGGCCCAACTATGGCTACACCTTC,CSVGGGPNYGYTF
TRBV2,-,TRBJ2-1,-,TGTGCCAGCACCCTCTCTTCCTACAATGAGCAGTTCTTC,CASTLSSYNEQFF
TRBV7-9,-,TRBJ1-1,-,TGTGCCAGCAGCCCCACTAGGGGACGGGGAGGGAGCACTGAAGCTTTCTTT,CASSPTRGRGGSTEAFF
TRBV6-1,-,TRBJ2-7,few,TGTGCCAGCAGAACAGGGGGGGTCTCCTACGAGCAGTACTTC,CASRTGGVSYEQYF
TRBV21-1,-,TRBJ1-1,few,TGTGCCAGCAGCAAATCACAGGGGGACTTATTTACGAACACTGAAGCTTTCTTT,CASSKSQGDLFTNTEAFF
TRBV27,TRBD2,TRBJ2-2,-,TGTGCCAGCAGTTTCGTTAGCGGGCCCCGGCCTGGGGAGCTGTTTTTT,CASSFVSGPRPGELFF